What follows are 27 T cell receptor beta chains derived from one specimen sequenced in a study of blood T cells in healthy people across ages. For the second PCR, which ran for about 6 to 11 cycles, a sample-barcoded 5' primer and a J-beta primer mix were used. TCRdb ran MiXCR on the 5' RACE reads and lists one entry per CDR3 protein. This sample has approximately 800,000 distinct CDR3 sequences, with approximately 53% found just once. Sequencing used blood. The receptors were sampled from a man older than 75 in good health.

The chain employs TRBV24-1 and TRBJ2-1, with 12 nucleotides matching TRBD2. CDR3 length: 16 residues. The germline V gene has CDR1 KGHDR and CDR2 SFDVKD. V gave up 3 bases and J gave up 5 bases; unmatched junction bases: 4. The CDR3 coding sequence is TGTGCCACCAGTGATCCGGGACTAGCGGGTGACAATGAGCAGTTCTTC. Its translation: CATSDPGLAGDNEQFF.

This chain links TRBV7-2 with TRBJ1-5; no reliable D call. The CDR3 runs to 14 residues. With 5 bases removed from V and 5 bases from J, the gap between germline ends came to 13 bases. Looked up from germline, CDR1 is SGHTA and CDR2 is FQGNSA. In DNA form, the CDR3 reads TGTGCCAGCAGCCCCAGGAACGTGGATCAGCCCCAGCATTTT. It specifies CASSPRNVDQPQHF.

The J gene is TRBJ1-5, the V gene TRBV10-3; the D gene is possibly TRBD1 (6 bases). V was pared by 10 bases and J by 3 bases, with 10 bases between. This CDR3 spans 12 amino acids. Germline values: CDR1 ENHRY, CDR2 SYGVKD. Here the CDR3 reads CATGQNNQPQHF. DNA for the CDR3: TGTGCCACCGGACAGAACAATCAGCCCCAGCATTTT.

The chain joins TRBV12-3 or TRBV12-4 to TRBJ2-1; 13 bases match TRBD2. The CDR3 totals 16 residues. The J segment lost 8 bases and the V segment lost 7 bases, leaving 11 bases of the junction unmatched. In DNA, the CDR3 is TGTGCCAGCATTCCCCTCGGGACTAGCGGGATAGATGAGCAGTTCTTC. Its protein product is CASIPLGTSGIDEQFF.

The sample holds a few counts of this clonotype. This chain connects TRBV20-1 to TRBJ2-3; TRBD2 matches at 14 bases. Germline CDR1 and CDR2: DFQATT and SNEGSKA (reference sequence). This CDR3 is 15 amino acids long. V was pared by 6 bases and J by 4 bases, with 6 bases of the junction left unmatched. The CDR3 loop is CSALAGLAGADTQYF. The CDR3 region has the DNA TGCAGTGCCCTCGCGGGACTAGCGGGAGCAGATACGCAGTATTTT.

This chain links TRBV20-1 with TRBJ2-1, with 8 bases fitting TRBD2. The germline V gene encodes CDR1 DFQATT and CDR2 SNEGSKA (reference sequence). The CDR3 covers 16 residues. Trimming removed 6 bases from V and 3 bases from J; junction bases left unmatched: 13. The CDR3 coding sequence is TGCAGTGCCAGGGGCGGTGGCGGGGGGAGCTACAATGAGCAGTTCTTC. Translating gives CSARGGGGGSYNEQFF.

CDR3 sequence: CASRASGDTGELFF. The CDR3 DNA reads TGTGCCAGCCGGGCTAGCGGGGACACCGGGGAGCTGTTTTTT. This chain links TRBV24-1 with TRBJ2-2, with TRBD2 identical over 9 bases. Trimming cost V 11 bases and J 3 bases; bases outside gene matches: 6. The CDR3 is made up of 14 amino acids. The V gene's germline CDR1 is KGHDR and CDR2 SFDVKD.

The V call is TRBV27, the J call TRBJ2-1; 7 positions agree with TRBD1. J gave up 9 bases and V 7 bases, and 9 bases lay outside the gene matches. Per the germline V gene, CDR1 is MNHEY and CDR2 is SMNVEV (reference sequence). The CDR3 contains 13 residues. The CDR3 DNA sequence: TGTGCCAGCAATCTGTACAGGGGCGGTGAGCAGTTCTTC. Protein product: CASNLYRGGEQFF.

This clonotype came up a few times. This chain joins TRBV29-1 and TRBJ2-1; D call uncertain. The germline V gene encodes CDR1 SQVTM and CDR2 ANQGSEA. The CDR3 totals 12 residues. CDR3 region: CSVPGGLNEQFF. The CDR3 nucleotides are TGCAGTGTCCCGGGTGGGTTAAATGAGCAGTTCTTC.

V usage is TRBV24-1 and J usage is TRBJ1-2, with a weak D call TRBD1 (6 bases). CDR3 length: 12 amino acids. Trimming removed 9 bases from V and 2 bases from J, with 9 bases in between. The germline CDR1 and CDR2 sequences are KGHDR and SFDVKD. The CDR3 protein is CATEGTNYGYTF. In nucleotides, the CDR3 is TGTGCCACCGAAGGGACAAACTATGGCTACACCTTC.

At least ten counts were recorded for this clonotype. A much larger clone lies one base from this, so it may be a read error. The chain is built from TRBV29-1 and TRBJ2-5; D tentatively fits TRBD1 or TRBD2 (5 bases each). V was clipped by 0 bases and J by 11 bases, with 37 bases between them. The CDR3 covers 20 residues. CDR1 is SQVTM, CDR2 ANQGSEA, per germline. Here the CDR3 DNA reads TGCAGCGTTGAAGATTCGCCCACATCTAACCGGGACGGCCGGGTCGATGAGCAGTACTTC. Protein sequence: CSVEDSPTSNRDGRVDEQYF.

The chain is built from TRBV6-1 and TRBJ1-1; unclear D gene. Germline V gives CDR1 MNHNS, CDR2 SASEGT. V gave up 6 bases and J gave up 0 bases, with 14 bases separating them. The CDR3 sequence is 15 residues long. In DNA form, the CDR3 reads TGTGCCAGCAGCCCGTCGCGGCTTCTGAACACTGAAGCTTTCTTT. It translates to CASSPSRLLNTEAFF.

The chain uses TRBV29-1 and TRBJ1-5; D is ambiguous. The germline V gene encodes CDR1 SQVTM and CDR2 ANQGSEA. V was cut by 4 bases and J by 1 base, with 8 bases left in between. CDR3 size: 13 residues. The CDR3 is CSVADWSNQPQHF. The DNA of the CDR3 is TGCAGCGTTGCTGACTGGAGCAATCAGCCCCAGCATTTT.

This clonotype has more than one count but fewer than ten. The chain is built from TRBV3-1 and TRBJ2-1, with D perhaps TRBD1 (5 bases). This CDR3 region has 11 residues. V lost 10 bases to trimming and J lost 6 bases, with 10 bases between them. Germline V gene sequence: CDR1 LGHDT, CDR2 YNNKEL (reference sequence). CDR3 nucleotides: TGTGCCACCCGCAGGGCCAATGAGCAGTTCTTC. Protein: CATRRANEQFF.

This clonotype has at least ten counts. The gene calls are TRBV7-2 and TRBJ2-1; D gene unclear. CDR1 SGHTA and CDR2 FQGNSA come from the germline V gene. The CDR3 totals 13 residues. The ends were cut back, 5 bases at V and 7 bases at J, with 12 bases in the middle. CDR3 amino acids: CASSPRFGNEQFF. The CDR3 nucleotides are TGTGCCAGCAGCCCCCGTTTCGGGAATGAGCAGTTCTTC. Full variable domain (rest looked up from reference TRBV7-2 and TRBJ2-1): GAGVSQSPSNKVTEKGKDVELRCDPISGHTALYWYRQSLGQGLEFLIYFQGNSAPDKSGLPSDRFSAERTGGSVSTLTIQRTQQEDSAVYLCASSPRFGNEQFFGPGTRLTVL.

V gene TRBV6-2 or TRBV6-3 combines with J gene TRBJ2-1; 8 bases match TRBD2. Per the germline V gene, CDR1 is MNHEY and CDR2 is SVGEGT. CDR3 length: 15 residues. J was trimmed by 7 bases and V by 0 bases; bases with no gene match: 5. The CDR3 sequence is CASSYSGLGGNEQFF. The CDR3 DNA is TGTGCCAGCAGTTACTCGGGACTAGGCGGGAATGAGCAGTTCTTC.

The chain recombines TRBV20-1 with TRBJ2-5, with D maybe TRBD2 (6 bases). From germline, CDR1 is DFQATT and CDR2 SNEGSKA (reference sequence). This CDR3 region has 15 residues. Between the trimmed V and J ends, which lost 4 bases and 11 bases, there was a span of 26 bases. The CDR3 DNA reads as TGCAGTGCTAACTCCGGCCGGGACTCCGCCAATGAGCAGTACTTC. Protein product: CSANSGRDSANEQYF.

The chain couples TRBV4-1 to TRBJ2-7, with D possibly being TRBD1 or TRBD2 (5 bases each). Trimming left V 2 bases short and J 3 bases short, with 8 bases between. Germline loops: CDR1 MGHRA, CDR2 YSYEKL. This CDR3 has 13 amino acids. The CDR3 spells CASSQWDDYEQYF. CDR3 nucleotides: TGCGCCAGCAGCCAATGGGACGACTACGAGCAGTACTTC.

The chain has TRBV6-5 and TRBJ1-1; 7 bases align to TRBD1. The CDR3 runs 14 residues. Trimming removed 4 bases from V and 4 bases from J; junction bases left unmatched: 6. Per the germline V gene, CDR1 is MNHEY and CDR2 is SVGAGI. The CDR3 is CASSSFQGGTEAFF. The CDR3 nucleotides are TGTGCCAGCAGTTCATTTCAGGGGGGCACTGAAGCTTTCTTT.

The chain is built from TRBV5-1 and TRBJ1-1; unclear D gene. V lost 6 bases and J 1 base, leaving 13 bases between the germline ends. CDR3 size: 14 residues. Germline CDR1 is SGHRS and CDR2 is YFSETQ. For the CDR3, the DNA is TGCGCCAGCAAGGCAGCCTCGGGGAACACTGAAGCTTTCTTT. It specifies CASKAASGNTEAFF.

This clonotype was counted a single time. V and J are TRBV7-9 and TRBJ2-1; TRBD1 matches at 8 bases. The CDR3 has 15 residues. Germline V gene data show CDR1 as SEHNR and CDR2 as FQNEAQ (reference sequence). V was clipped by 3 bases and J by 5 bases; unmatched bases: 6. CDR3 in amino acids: CASSFPRGRNNEQFF. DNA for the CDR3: TGTGCCAGCAGCTTCCCCAGGGGGCGCAACAATGAGCAGTTCTTC.

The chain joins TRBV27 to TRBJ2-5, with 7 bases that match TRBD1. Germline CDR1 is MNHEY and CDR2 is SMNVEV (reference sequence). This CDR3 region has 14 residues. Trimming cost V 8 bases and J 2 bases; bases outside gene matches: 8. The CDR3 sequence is CASADREGQETQYF. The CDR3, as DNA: TGTGCCAGCGCCGACAGGGAAGGGCAAGAGACCCAGTACTTC.

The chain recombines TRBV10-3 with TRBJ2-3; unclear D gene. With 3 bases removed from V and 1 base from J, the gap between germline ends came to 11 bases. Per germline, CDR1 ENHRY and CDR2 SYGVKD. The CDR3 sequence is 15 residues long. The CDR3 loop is CAISDVGSRTDTQYF. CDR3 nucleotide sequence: TGTGCCATCAGTGACGTTGGATCCCGCACAGATACGCAGTATTTT.

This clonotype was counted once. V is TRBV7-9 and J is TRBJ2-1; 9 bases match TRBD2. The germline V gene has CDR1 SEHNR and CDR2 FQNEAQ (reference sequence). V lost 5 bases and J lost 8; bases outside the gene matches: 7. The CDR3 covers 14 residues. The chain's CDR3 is CASSGLAGVDEQFF. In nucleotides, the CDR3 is TGTGCCAGCAGCGGCTTAGCGGGAGTGGATGAGCAGTTCTTC.

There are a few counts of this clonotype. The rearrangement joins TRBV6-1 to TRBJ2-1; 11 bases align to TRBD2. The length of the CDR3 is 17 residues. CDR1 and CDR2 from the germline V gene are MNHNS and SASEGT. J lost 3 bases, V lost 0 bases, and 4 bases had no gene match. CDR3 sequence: CASSEAPLAGVYNEQFF. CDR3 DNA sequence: TGTGCCAGCAGTGAAGCCCCACTAGCGGGAGTCTACAATGAGCAGTTCTTC.

CDR3 DNA sequence: TGCGCCAGCAGCTTGGATGTGGCGGTCACTGAAGCTTTCTTT. It specifies CASSLDVAVTEAFF. This chain uses TRBV5-1 with TRBJ1-1; D unresolved. Per germline, CDR1 SGHRS and CDR2 YFSETQ. The CDR3 length is 14 residues. With 0 bases removed from V and 4 bases from J, the gap between germline ends came to 10 bases.

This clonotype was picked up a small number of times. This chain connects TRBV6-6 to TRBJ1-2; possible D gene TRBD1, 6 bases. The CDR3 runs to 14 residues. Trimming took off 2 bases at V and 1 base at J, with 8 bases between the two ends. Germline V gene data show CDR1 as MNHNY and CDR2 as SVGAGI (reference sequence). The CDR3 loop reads CASSYGGGNYGYTF. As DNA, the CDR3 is TGTGCCAGCAGTTACGGAGGGGGTAACTATGGCTACACCTTC.